The 11 T cell receptor beta chains in this list originate from one sample, sequenced in a study of blood T cell dynamics during melanoma immunotherapy. As for time point: pre-treatment baseline. The protocol was immunoSEQ multiplex PCR, while the TCRdb copy is restricted to in-frame clones and leaves out a portion. The repertoire includes 13,000 to 15,000 clones, 65% to 90% of them detected once, and around 6% sits in the top ten. The specimen was blood, collected from a patient treated with checkpoint blockade. The receptor set was obtained from a human donor with melanoma.

This clone has only one observation. This chain joins TRBV5-6 and TRBJ1-1; 9 nucleotides match TRBD1. This CDR3 comprises 14 residues. Germline CDR1 SGHDT, CDR2 YYEEEE. Trimming took 3 bases from V and 2 from J; bases not matched to a gene: 2. CDR3 loop: CASSYRGLNTEAFF. CDR3 coding DNA: TGTGCCAGCAGCTACAGGGGGCTCAACACTGAAGCTTTCTTT.

The genes are TRBV29-1 and TRBJ2-7; D perhaps matches TRBD1 (5 bases). Deletions cut 2 bases from V and 0 bases from J, with 8 bases between. Germline V CDR1 and CDR2: SQVTM, ANQGSEA. The CDR3 contains 13 residues. The CDR3: CSVETDSSYEQYF. The CDR3 bases are TGCAGCGTTGAAACTGACAGCTCCTACGAGCAGTACTTC.

V gene TRBV5-1 combines with J gene TRBJ1-1, with a possible D match to TRBD1 (6 bases). Germline CDR1 reads SGHRS; CDR2 reads YFSETQ. The V end was cut by 7 bases, the J end by 1 base, with 14 bases between. The CDR3 is made up of 14 amino acids. CDR3 in amino acids: CASGGAPGNTEAFF. CDR3 DNA: TGCGCCAGCGGGGGGGCCCCCGGGAACACTGAAGCTTTCTTT. The variable domain in full, completed from reference TRBV5-1 and TRBJ1-1, reads KAGVTQTPRYLIKTRGQQVTLSCSPISGHRSVSWYQQTPGQGLQFLFEYFSETQRNKGNFPGRFSGRQFSNSRSEMNVSTLELGDSALYLCASGGAPGNTEAFFGQGTRLTVV.

This chain links TRBV7-2 with TRBJ2-7, with TRBD2 matching 7 bases. The CDR3 covers 14 residues. Germline assignment: CDR1 SGHTA and CDR2 FQGNSA. Trimming cost V 5 bases and J 2 bases; bases outside gene matches: 6. The CDR3 is CASSPGTTTYEQYF. In DNA form, the CDR3 reads TGTGCCAGCAGCCCCGGGACTACAACCTACGAGCAGTACTTC.

V is TRBV10-3 and J is TRBJ2-5; unclear D gene. This CDR3 is 12 amino acids long. Trimming took 0 bases from V and 5 from J, leaving 4 bases between them. Germline values: CDR1 ENHRY, CDR2 SYGVKD. The CDR3 loop reads CAISESEETQYF. The CDR3 coding sequence is TGTGCCATCAGTGAGTCAGAGGAGACCCAGTACTTC.

V and J are TRBV4-3 and TRBJ2-1; D call uncertain. CDR3 size: 15 residues. Germline V lookup: CDR1 LGHNA, CDR2 YSLEER. Trimming pared 0 bases from V and 4 bases from J, leaving 10 bases between. The chain's CDR3 is CASSQERRRYNEQFF. The CDR3, as DNA: TGCGCCAGCAGCCAAGAGAGGCGGCGATACAATGAGCAGTTCTTC.

V usage is TRBV7-9 and J usage is TRBJ1-1; D gene uncertain. Germline CDR1 and CDR2: SEHNR and FQNEAQ (reference sequence). Trimming left V 5 bases short and J 4 bases short, with 14 bases between. The CDR3 extends over 14 amino acids. The CDR3 sequence: CASSPGGAATEAFF. The CDR3 DNA reads TGTGCCAGCAGCCCGGGAGGAGCGGCCACTGAAGCTTTCTTT.

This clone was seen a single time. The chain uses TRBV5-1 and TRBJ2-7; D gene unclear. Trimming stripped 1 base from V and 5 bases from J, with 4 bases between. CDR3 length: 11 amino acids. Per the germline V gene, CDR1 is SGHRS and CDR2 is YFSETQ. CDR3 bases: TGCGCCAGCAGCTTGAACCACGAGCAGTACTTC. Its translation: CASSLNHEQYF.

The chain recombines TRBV27 with TRBJ1-2, with D possibly being TRBD1 (6 bases). This CDR3 contains 13 residues. Per germline, CDR1 MNHEY and CDR2 SMNVEV (reference sequence). Trimming left V 2 bases short and J 6 bases short, with 10 bases between. The CDR3 here is CASSLRGADGYTF. The CDR3 DNA sequence: TGTGCCAGCAGTTTACGGGGGGCGGATGGCTACACCTTC.

This clone was detected a few times. The V gene is TRBV19, the J gene TRBJ2-5; D call uncertain. This CDR3 is built from 12 residues. V shed 3 bases and J shed 2 bases, with 4 bases lying between them. Germline CDR1 and CDR2: LNHDA and SQIVND (reference sequence). CDR3 in amino acids: CASSMMQETQYF. Written as DNA, the CDR3 is TGTGCCAGTAGTATGATGCAAGAGACCCAGTACTTC.

This chain links TRBV5-4 with TRBJ2-2, with 7 bases fitting TRBD2. CDR1 and CDR2 (germline): SGHNT, YYREEE (reference sequence). The CDR3 loop spans 14 amino acids. The J segment lost 4 bases and the V segment lost 4 bases, leaving 4 bases of the junction unmatched. The CDR3 is CASSRDYSTGELFF. In DNA form, the CDR3 reads TGTGCCAGCAGCCGGGACTATAGCACCGGGGAGCTGTTTTTT.